The 13 T cell receptor beta chains below come from one sample, sequenced in a study of blood T cell repertoires in COVID-19. Libraries were prepared by immunoSEQ multiplex PCR; TCRdb keeps only in-frame clonotypes and omits some of them. Here the sample spans 210,000 or so clones, approximately 82% being singletons. Material for sequencing was peripheral blood. These TCRs come from a man aged 50 or older with active or convalescent COVID-19.

The gene calls are TRBV19 and TRBJ2-6; TRBD1 aligns across 9 bases. Germline V gives CDR1 LNHDA, CDR2 SQIVND (reference sequence). V shed 5 bases, J shed 2 bases, and the junction held 10 bases outside the gene matches. The CDR3 covers 18 residues. CDR3 loop: CASSYRTGVYTGANVLTF. The DNA of the CDR3 is TGTGCCAGTAGTTACAGGACAGGGGTGTACACTGGGGCCAACGTCCTGACTTTC. Full variable domain (rest looked up from reference TRBV19 and TRBJ2-6): DGGITQSPKYLFRKEGQNVTLSCEQNLNHDAMYWYRQDPGQGLRLIYYSQIVNDFQKGDIAEGYSVSREKKESFPLTVTSAQKNPTAFYLCASSYRTGVYTGANVLTFGAGSRLTVL.

This rearrangement joins TRBV21-1 to TRBJ2-1; the table gives TRBD2 as D, unverified against the DNA. TRBV21-1 is described as a pseudogene. The CDR3 runs to 16 residues. CDR3 DNA sequence: TGTGCCAGCAGCAATGAGGGACTAGCGGGGGGAAATGAGCAGTTCTTC. It translates to CASSNEGLAGGNEQFF.

This rearrangement joins TRBV3-1 (or the pseudogene TRBV3-2) to TRBJ1-1, with a weak D call TRBD1 (6 bases). CDR3 length: 15 residues. Trimming stripped 1 base from V and 1 base from J, with 10 bases between. Germline loops: CDR1 LGHDT, CDR2 YNNKEL (reference sequence). CDR3 nucleotides: TGTGCCAGCAGCCAAGGGGGGACAACGAACACTGAAGCTTTCTTT. Protein product: CASSQGGTTNTEAFF.

The CDR3 region is CASSQTELALPDTQYF. CDR3 bases: TGCGCCAGCAGCCAGACCGAACTAGCCCTTCCGGATACGCAGTATTTT. The chain links TRBV4-3 to TRBJ2-3; tentative D call: TRBD2 (6 bases). Germline values: CDR1 LGHNA, CDR2 YSLEER. The CDR3 sequence is 16 residues long. Trimming removed 3 bases at V and 6 bases at J, with 19 bases between.

The chain uses TRBV9 and TRBJ1-5; 8 nucleotides line up with TRBD1. V shed 3 bases, J shed 11 bases, and the junction held 13 bases outside the gene matches. The CDR3 loop spans 15 amino acids. Looked up from germline, CDR1 is SGDLS and CDR2 is YYNGEE. CDR3 region: CASSATDREDGSQHF. CDR3 in DNA: TGTGCCAGCAGCGCGACGGACAGGGAGGACGGGTCCCAGCATTTT.

CDR3 residues: CASSLGLAGETQYF. In nucleotides, the CDR3 is TGTGCCAGCAGCTTGGGACTAGCGGGGGAGACCCAGTACTTC. The chain couples TRBV7-2 to TRBJ2-5, with 13 bases that match TRBD2. V was clipped by 3 bases and J by 5 bases; unmatched bases: 0. The CDR3 is made up of 14 amino acids. CDR1 is SGHTA and CDR2 is FQGNSA in the germline V gene.

Concerning this clone itself: The junction shows a germline mismatch at one end, possibly a read error. The genes are TRBV2 and TRBJ1-1; tentative D call: TRBD1 (6 bases). There are 14 residues in the CDR3. Per germline, CDR1 SNHLY and CDR2 FYNNEI. The CDR3 DNA sequence: TGTGCCAGCAGTGGACAGGAATTGAAAACTGAAGCTTTCTTT. This gives the protein CASSGQELKTEAFF.

The gene calls are TRBV6-1 and TRBJ2-3; perhaps TRBD1 as D (5 bases). The CDR3 runs to 15 residues. CDR1 is MNHNS, CDR2 SASEGT, per germline. V lost 2 bases and J lost 0, with 9 bases in between. The CDR3 is CASSEQGFSTDTQYF. The CDR3 DNA reads TGTGCCAGCAGTGAACAGGGATTTAGCACAGATACGCAGTATTTT.

This rearrangement joins TRBV6-5 to TRBJ2-5; TRBD2 agrees at 10 bases. The CDR3 contains 15 residues. Per germline, CDR1 MNHEY and CDR2 SVGAGI. Trimming took 6 bases from V and 1 from J; bases not matched to a gene: 5. The CDR3 spells CASRERGGIQETQYF. The CDR3 DNA reads TGTGCCAGCAGAGAGCGGGGGGGGATCCAAGAGACCCAGTACTTC.

The chain employs TRBV7-9 and TRBJ2-3, with unresolved D. Trimming pared 5 bases from V and 0 bases from J, leaving 12 bases between. The CDR3 extends over 15 amino acids. Germline lookup yields CDR1 SEHNR and CDR2 FQNEAQ (reference sequence). CDR3 region: CASSPQGVSTDTQYF. For the CDR3, the DNA is TGTGCCAGCAGCCCTCAAGGAGTTAGCACAGATACGCAGTATTTT.

J is TRBJ2-7 and V is TRBV29-1; no reliable D call. The CDR3 has 14 amino acids. The V gene lost 2 bases and the J gene lost 0 bases, with 11 bases spanning the gap. Germline CDR1 is SQVTM and CDR2 is ANQGSEA. In nucleotides, the CDR3 is TGCAGCGTTGAACTACGCCTCGGCTCCTACGAGCAGTACTTC. Translating gives CSVELRLGSYEQYF.

The V and J genes are TRBV28 and TRBJ2-5, with D unresolved. Germline CDR1 reads MDHEN; CDR2 reads SYDVKM. The CDR3 totals 13 residues. Between the trimmed V and J ends, which lost 5 bases and 8 bases, there was a span of 15 bases. The CDR3 is CASSPSHQQTQYF. The CDR3 bases are TGTGCCAGCAGTCCGTCTCACCAACAAACCCAGTACTTC.

The chain employs TRBV28 and TRBJ1-3, with D maybe TRBD1 (6 bases). V was pared by 6 bases and J by 5 bases, with 14 bases between. The CDR3 totals 14 residues. Germline V gene sequence: CDR1 MDHEN, CDR2 SYDVKM. The CDR3: CASRTGQKRNTIYF. CDR3 nucleotide sequence: TGTGCCAGCAGAACCGGACAGAAGAGAAACACCATATATTTT.